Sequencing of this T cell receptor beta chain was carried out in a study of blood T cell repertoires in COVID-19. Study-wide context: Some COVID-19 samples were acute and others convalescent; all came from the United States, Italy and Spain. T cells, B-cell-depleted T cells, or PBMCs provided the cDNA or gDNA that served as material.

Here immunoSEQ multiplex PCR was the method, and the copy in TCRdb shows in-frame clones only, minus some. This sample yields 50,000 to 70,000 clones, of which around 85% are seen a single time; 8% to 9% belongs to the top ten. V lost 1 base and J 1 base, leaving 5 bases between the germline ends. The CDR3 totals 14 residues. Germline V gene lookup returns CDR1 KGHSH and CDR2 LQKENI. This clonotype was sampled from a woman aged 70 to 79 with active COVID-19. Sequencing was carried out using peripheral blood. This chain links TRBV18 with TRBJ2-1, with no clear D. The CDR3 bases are TGTGCCAGCTCACCACAGAGGTCCTACAATGAGCAGTTCTTC. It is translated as CASSPQRSYNEQFF.